This T cell receptor beta chain was observed in a study of T-cell reconstitution after alpha-beta-depleted transplantation in children. Unique molecular identifiers were used in preparing the TCRbeta library. TCRdb re-called the PCR reads with MiXCR, one entry per CDR3 protein. The sample shows approximately 200,000 distinct CDR3 sequences, 13% to 15% of them seen only once. Trimming removed 4 bases at V and 3 bases at J, with 9 bases between. This CDR3 is 13 amino acids long. This clonotype was picked up many times. The rearrangement joins TRBV12-3 or TRBV12-4 to TRBJ2-5; TRBD2 is a possible D gene (6 bases). The source is a human donor who donated a stem cell graft to a child with acute lymphoblastic leukemia. The starting material was PBMCs from the stem cell graft donor, obtained from the stem cell graft. In DNA form, the CDR3 reads TGTGCCAGCAGTTGGGGACTTGAAGAGACCCAGTACTTC. Translation: CASSWGLEETQYF.